This T cell receptor beta chain emerged from a study of cytomegalovirus exposure and HLA in healthy donors. Overall study context: Falling in the Caucasian-associated ancestry cluster were roughly 80% of approximately 400 genotyped donors. Study findings and constraints: Listed as cytomegalovirus-associated were over 150 TCR beta chains. HLA alleles were associated with 17,000 or so TCR beta sequences in a later analysis at 0.05 false discovery rate.

This clone was counted a few times. Its target is not known. The germline gives CDR1 ENHRY, CDR2 SYGVKD. The CDR3 contains 13 residues. V was cut by 11 bases and J by 1 base, with 12 bases left in between. The study ran its PCR with 60 Vbeta and 13 Jbeta primers. TCRdb keeps only in-frame clones here, not all; method: immunoSEQ multiplex PCR. The sample lists around 250,000 clones, over 70% occurring once. The material sequenced was PBMCs. The chain is built from TRBV10-3 and TRBJ2-1, with D possibly matching TRBD2 (5 bases). The source is a woman aged 55-69 years in good health and CMV-seropositive. This CDR3 reads CAYGLGSYNEQFF. DNA of the CDR3: TGTGCCTACGGACTTGGATCCTACAATGAGCAGTTCTTC.